These 13 T cell receptor beta chains were all obtained from the same sample, sequenced in a study of blood T cell repertoires in COVID-19. TCRdb's table, derived via immunoSEQ multiplex PCR, lists solely in-frame clones and lacks some. This table holds tens of thousands of clones, just under 75% found once. Sequencing was done on a sample of peripheral blood. The receptors derive from a man aged 65 to 79 with COVID-19, enrolled during active disease.

The rearrangement links TRBV4-1 to TRBJ2-1; 11 positions match TRBD2. Trimming at V came to 1 base and at J to 0 bases, leaving 2 bases not matched to a gene. Germline V gene data show CDR1 as MGHRA and CDR2 as YSYEKL. The CDR3 is 17 residues long. This CDR3 is CASSQGLAGYSYNEQFF. As DNA, the CDR3 is TGCGCCAGCAGCCAAGGACTAGCGGGGTACTCCTACAATGAGCAGTTCTTC.

In this sample, this clone turned up a few times. As DNA, the CDR3 is TGTGCCAGTAGCCAGAAGGGCGGGGGCAATCAGCCCCAGCATTTT. Translation: CASSQKGGGNQPQHF. The chain joins TRBV19 to TRBJ1-5; D unresolved. Per germline, CDR1 LNHDA and CDR2 SQIVND (reference sequence). Trimming removed 6 bases at V and 2 bases at J, with 14 bases between. The CDR3 consists of 15 residues.

The J gene is TRBJ1-2, the V gene TRBV7-2, with 10 nucleotides matching TRBD1. V lost 5 bases, J lost 4 bases, and 4 bases stayed unmatched. The CDR3 is 14 amino acids. Germline V lookup: CDR1 SGHTA, CDR2 FQGNSA. This CDR3 is CASSPRDRGYGYTF. DNA of the CDR3: TGTGCCAGCAGCCCCCGGGACAGGGGCTATGGCTACACCTTC.

The V call is TRBV3-1 (or the pseudogene TRBV3-2), the J call TRBJ1-1; 7 bases match TRBD1. Germline lookup yields CDR1 LGHDT and CDR2 YNNKEL (reference sequence). The J segment lost 5 bases and the V segment lost 1 base, leaving 4 bases of the junction unmatched. The CDR3 has 14 amino acids. CDR3 coding DNA: TGTGCCAGCAGCCAAGCAGGGGGAAGGACTGAAGCTTTCTTT. Translating gives CASSQAGGRTEAFF.

A word on this clone: The junction departs from germline at one end; a sequencing error may be responsible. CDR3 in amino acids: CATSSDNHGYTF. The CDR3 DNA follows: TGTGCCACCAGTTCAGATAACCATGGCTACACCTTC. The rearrangement links TRBV24-1 to TRBJ1-2; D is undetermined. Per the germline V gene, CDR1 is KGHDR and CDR2 is SFDVKD. CDR3 length: 12 residues.

The V call is TRBV14, the J call TRBJ2-2; TRBD1 aligns across 7 bases. Germline V gene data show CDR1 as SGHDN and CDR2 as FVKESK. Trimming at V came to 4 bases and at J to 1 base, leaving 3 bases not matched to a gene. The CDR3 is made up of 15 amino acids. The CDR3 reads CASSPWTGNTGELFF. CDR3 nucleotides: TGTGCCAGCAGCCCCTGGACAGGGAACACCGGGGAGCTGTTTTTT.

Here the CDR3 reads CASSGGGSPYEQYF. The CDR3 coding sequence is TGTGCCAGCAGCGGGGGGGGGAGTCCCTACGAGCAGTACTTC. The chain is built from TRBV5-5 and TRBJ2-7, with 7 bases identical to TRBD2. This CDR3 is built from 14 residues. V dropped 4 bases and J dropped 2; count of bases not matched to a gene: 6. The V gene's germline CDR1 is SGHKS and CDR2 YYEKEE (reference sequence).

The V gene is TRBV5-6, the J gene TRBJ1-2; 7 bases match TRBD1. From germline, CDR1 is SGHDT and CDR2 YYEEEE. V trimming: 0 bases; J trimming: 5 bases; junction bases outside the gene matches: 7. The CDR3 covers 15 residues. The CDR3, as DNA: TGTGCCAGCAGCTTGGTTGGAGGGGGCGGATATGGCTACACCTTC. Translation gives CASSLVGGGGYGYTF.

The chain links TRBV15 to TRBJ2-6; 7 bases match TRBD1. Germline trimming cut 4 bases from V and 0 bases from J; bases unmatched to any gene: 9. The CDR3 extends over 18 amino acids. Germline CDR1 LNHNV, CDR2 YYDKDF (reference sequence). This CDR3 reads CATSTYRGALSGANVLTF. The CDR3 region has the DNA TGTGCCACCAGCACGTACAGGGGTGCCCTCTCTGGGGCCAACGTCCTGACTTTC.

The gene calls are TRBV9 and TRBJ1-5; D unclear. The CDR3 spans 15 residues. The V and J ends lost 2 bases and 0 bases respectively, with 9 bases between them. Germline V gene lookup returns CDR1 SGDLS and CDR2 YYNGEE. The DNA of the CDR3 is TGTGCCAGCAGCGTTTCCCTTAATAGCAATCAGCCCCAGCATTTT. As protein: CASSVSLNSNQPQHF.

This chain joins TRBV6-1 and TRBJ2-3; 10 bases agree with TRBD2. Germline V gene data show CDR1 as MNHNS and CDR2 as SASEGT. There are 15 residues in the CDR3. V dropped 2 bases and J dropped 3; count of bases not matched to a gene: 2. The CDR3 DNA reads as TGTGCCAGCAGTGAACTAGCGGGGGTAACAGATACGCAGTATTTT. This encodes CASSELAGVTDTQYF.

A single count supports this clone. The J gene is TRBJ1-5, the V gene TRBV4-3; maybe TRBD1 (5 bases). This CDR3 contains 15 residues. V dropped 2 bases and J dropped 7 bases, with 15 bases sitting between them. The germline V gene encodes CDR1 LGHNA and CDR2 YSLEER. CDR3 in DNA: TGCGCCAGCAGCCAACAGTGGGCAGGGAAGCAGCCCCAGCATTTT. This gives the protein CASSQQWAGKQPQHF.

V gene TRBV7-2 combines with J gene TRBJ2-1; TRBD2 matches 8 bases. V lost 11 bases and J lost 5; bases outside the gene matches: 11. There are 14 residues in the CDR3. CDR1 is SGHTA and CDR2 is FQGNSA in the germline V gene. The CDR3 loop is CAGALRGGNNEQFF. DNA for the CDR3: TGTGCCGGTGCGCTGCGCGGGGGGAACAATGAGCAGTTCTTC. The full variable domain, rest sourced from reference TRBV7-2 and TRBJ2-1, is GAGVSQSPSNKVTEKGKDVELRCDPISGHTALYWYRQSLGQGLEFLIYFQGNSAPDKSGLPSDRFSAERTGGSVSTLTIQRTQQEDSAVYLCAGALRGGNNEQFFGPGTRLTVL.